Each of the 12 T cell receptor beta chains below was sequenced from the same sample in a study of response to subunit inactivated influenza vaccine. TCRdb reprocessed the RT-PCR reads via MiXCR and lists one record per CDR3 protein. The sample has fewer than 200,000 distinct CDR3 sequences; approximately 8.7% are singletons. The input for sequencing was non-naive T cells sorted from PBMCs, taken on the day of vaccination. The receptors here all came from a man aged 45-60 years who received an inactivated influenza vaccine.

This clonotype has just a few counts. The genes are TRBV7-2 and TRBJ1-3; tentative D call: TRBD1 (5 bases). Trimming left V 1 base short and J 4 bases short, with 14 bases between. Germline V lookup: CDR1 SGHTA, CDR2 FQGNSA. This CDR3 spans 16 amino acids. The CDR3 spells CASSLVASGEGNTIYF. Written as DNA, the CDR3 is TGTGCCAGCAGCTTAGTAGCTTCGGGGGAAGGAAACACCATATATTTT.

This clonotype has only a few counts. The V gene is TRBV12-3 or TRBV12-4, the J gene TRBJ2-5; TRBD2 agrees at 11 bases. This CDR3 has 15 amino acids. V was clipped by 7 bases and J by 4 bases; unmatched bases: 8. The CDR3 DNA is TGTGCCAGCACCCGGACTAGCGGGTTCTTAGAGACCCAGTACTTC. This gives the protein CASTRTSGFLETQYF.

The V gene is TRBV6-5, the J gene TRBJ2-1; 7 nucleotides match TRBD1. The germline V gene encodes CDR1 MNHEY and CDR2 SVGAGI. The trim removed 5 bases at V and 3 bases at J, leaving 7 bases unmatched. This CDR3 comprises 15 residues. The CDR3 sequence is CASSTSDRVYNEQFF. The CDR3 coding sequence is TGTGCCAGCAGTACTTCCGACAGGGTCTACAATGAGCAGTTCTTC.

This clonotype turned up a few times. The rearrangement links TRBV28 to TRBJ2-7, with D possibly matching TRBD1 (6 bases). This CDR3 contains 19 residues. Germline assignment: CDR1 MDHEN and CDR2 SYDVKM. The V and J ends lost 6 bases and 2 bases respectively, with 29 bases between them. This chain's CDR3 is CASSRPFIDPGQSPYEQYF. In DNA, the CDR3 is TGTGCCAGCAGCCGTCCTTTCATTGATCCCGGACAGAGCCCCTACGAGCAGTACTTC. The full variable domain, in which reference TRBV28 and TRBJ2-7 provide the parts outside the CDR3, is DVKVTQSSRYLVKRTGEKVFLECVQDMDHENMFWYRQDPGLGLRLIYFSYDVKMKEKGDIPEGYSVSREKKERFSLILESASTNQTSMYLCASSRPFIDPGQSPYEQYFGPGTRLTVT.

At least ten counts were recorded for this clonotype. The chain is built from TRBV7-9 and TRBJ2-3, with D hard to call. The V end lost 5 bases, the J end lost 3 bases, and 18 bases lay between the germline ends. Per germline, CDR1 SEHNR and CDR2 FQNEAQ (reference sequence). CDR3 length: 16 amino acids. The CDR3 DNA reads TGTGCCAGCAGCCCACTGGCACCGCTGGGTACAGATACGCAGTATTTT. Translated, it gives CASSPLAPLGTDTQYF.

Worth noting for this clonotype: The junction departs from germline at one end; a sequencing error may be responsible. J is TRBJ2-2 and V is TRBV20-1; 11 positions match TRBD2. The germline gives CDR1 DFQATT, CDR2 SNEGSKA (reference sequence). There are 17 residues in the CDR3. This chain's CDR3 is CCARGISGRADTGELFF. The CDR3 DNA follows: TGCTGTGCTAGGGGAATTAGCGGGAGGGCCGACACCGGGGAGCTGTTTTTT.

This clonotype has at least ten counts. The chain links TRBV4-3 to TRBJ2-7; 11 positions match TRBD2. V shed 0 bases, J shed 6 bases, and the junction held 4 bases outside the gene matches. Germline CDR1 is LGHNA and CDR2 is YSLEER. The CDR3 is 15 amino acids. The CDR3 protein is CASSQELAGVAEQYF. For the CDR3, the DNA is TGCGCCAGCAGCCAAGAACTAGCGGGAGTTGCCGAGCAGTACTTC.

V is TRBV7-9 and J is TRBJ2-7, with 8 bases identical to TRBD2. The CDR3 covers 14 residues. J lost 2 bases, V lost 5 bases, and 5 bases had no gene match. Germline assignment: CDR1 SEHNR and CDR2 FQNEAQ (reference sequence). The CDR3 DNA follows: TGTGCCAGCAGCAATAGCGGGGCCGCCTACGAGCAGTACTTC. This encodes CASSNSGAAYEQYF. The complete variable domain, with remaining parts taken from reference TRBV7-9 and TRBJ2-7, reads DTGVSQNPRHKITKRGQNVTFRCDPISEHNRLYWYRQTLGQGPEFLTYFQNEAQLEKSRLLSDRFSAERPKGSFSTLEIQRTEQGDSAMYLCASSNSGAAYEQYFGPGTRLTVT.

There are many counts of this clonotype. The gene calls are TRBV5-1 and TRBJ2-7; TRBD2 is a possible D gene (6 bases). Germline CDR1 SGHRS, CDR2 YFSETQ. CDR3 length: 14 amino acids. The V end lost 0 bases, the J end lost 3 bases, and 10 bases lay between the germline ends. The CDR3 DNA sequence: TGCGCCAGCAGCTTGGCCGGGACTCACTACGAGCAGTACTTC. It is translated as CASSLAGTHYEQYF.

This clonotype has a handful of counts. The V call is TRBV15, the J call TRBJ2-1; D perhaps matches TRBD1 (6 bases). V was pared by 4 bases and J by 2 bases, with 12 bases between. There are 15 residues in the CDR3. From germline, CDR1 is LNHNV and CDR2 YYDKDF (reference sequence). The CDR3 reads CATSTLTGPYNEQFF. CDR3 DNA: TGTGCCACCAGCACACTGACAGGACCCTACAATGAGCAGTTCTTC.

This rearrangement joins TRBV20-1 to TRBJ1-4; a possible D gene is TRBD1 (5 bases). The CDR3 consists of 13 residues. The V gene's germline CDR1 is DFQATT and CDR2 SNEGSKA (reference sequence). Trimming removed 7 bases from V and 8 bases from J, with 17 bases in between. CDR3 residues: CSVRRGGEEKLFF. The CDR3 bases are TGCAGTGTCCGACGTGGGGGTGAGGAAAAACTGTTTTTT.

This clonotype was found many times. The chain links TRBV29-1 to TRBJ2-7, with TRBD1 as a possible D gene (6 bases). V was cut by 6 bases and J by 3 bases, with 9 bases left in between. Germline V gene lookup returns CDR1 SQVTM and CDR2 ANQGSEA. There are 11 residues in the CDR3. CDR3 loop: CSVAQGYEQYF. The CDR3 bases are TGCAGCGTGGCACAGGGCTACGAGCAGTACTTC.